The T cell receptor beta chain under discussion was sequenced for a study of radiation and T cells in renal cell carcinoma. Repertoires were generated with immunoSEQ multiplex PCR, while TCRdb's copy carries only in-frame clones and drops some. The sample yields roughly 61,000 clones, about 83% seen once. The sample's time point: blood 4 weeks post-SBRT, at nephrectomy. Treatment indicated: 15 Gy SBRT to primary tumor, nephrectomy 4 weeks later. Nephrectomy followed 15 Gy stereotactic body radiation by 4 weeks. This renal cell carcinoma was of the clear cell type. From germline, CDR1 is MDHEN and CDR2 SYDVKM. Between the trimmed V and J ends, which lost 6 bases and 2 bases, there was a span of 13 bases. CDR3 length equals 14 residues.

The rearrangement uses TRBV28 and TRBJ1-1; the D gene is possibly TRBD1 (6 bases). The TCR comes from a man in his fifties or sixties with renal cell carcinoma. This material consisted of blood, taken from a patient whose treatment included radiotherapy and nephrectomy. In DNA form, the CDR3 reads TGTGCCAGCAGAACGACAGGCCTAAACACTGAAGCTTTCTTT. Its protein is CASRTTGLNTEAFF.